The rows below give T cell receptor beta chains drawn from one sample of a study of blood T cell repertoires in COVID-19. TCRdb's copy holds only in-frame clones and misses some; the assay was immunoSEQ multiplex PCR. The sample lists more than 95,000 clones, roughly 90% occurring once. Source material: peripheral blood. Source of these receptors: a human donor in a cohort sampled during active COVID-19. CDR3s include the opening cysteine and the closing phenylalanine or tryptophan. Each record gives: D gene, J gene, V gene, clone size, CDR3 DNA, CDR3 protein. The D gene is left open where the match is weak. Some rows mark clone size as missing; the rest say once, few, many or name a class of expanded clone.

TRBD1 TRBJ1-1 TRBV5-1 . TGCGCCAGCAGCTTTGGGGACAGGAACACTGAAGCTTTCTTT CASSFGDRNTEAFF
TRBD1 TRBJ1-5 TRBV28 . TGTGCCAGCAGTGGGACAGATAGGTATAGCAATCAGCCCCAGCATTTT CASSGTDRYSNQPQHF
TRBD1 TRBJ1-1 TRBV4-1 . TGCGCCAGCAGCCAAACGGACAGGCTGGGGGACACTGAAGCTTTCTTT CASSQTDRLGDTEAFF
. TRBJ1-4 TRBV19 . TGTGCCAGTAGTAATTACCAGGGCCCAACTAATGAAAAACTGTTTTTT CASSNYQGPTNEKLFF
. TRBJ2-1 TRBV7-9 . TGTGCCAGCAGCTTAGCTGGACAGAATGAGCAGTTCTTC CASSLAGQNEQFF
. TRBJ1-1 TRBV4-3 once TGCGCCACCAATCGCAGAGACACTCGGAACACTGAAGCTTTCTTT CATNRRDTRNTEAFF
TRBD2 TRBJ2-3 TRBV7-9 few TGTGCCAGCAGCTTTAAGCGGGGGGGCACAGATACGCAGTATTTT CASSFKRGGTDTQYF
TRBD1 TRBJ1-3 TRBV6-5 . TGTGCCAGCAGTTACGGGACAGGGATGGGAAACACCATATATTTT CASSYGTGMGNTIYF
TRBD1 TRBJ1-2 TRBV19 . TGTGCCAGTAGTCGTGTCCGGGGACAGAACCCTAACTATGGCTACACCTTC CASSRVRGQNPNYGYTF
. TRBJ1-1 TRBV7-8 . TGTGCCAGCAGCGCCCAGGGGATTGTCCAGACTGAAGCTTTCTTT CASSAQGIVQTEAFF
. TRBJ2-1 TRBV19 . TGTGCCAGTAGTATCTCGGGATCCTACAATGAGCAGTTCTTC CASSISGSYNEQFF
TRBD1 TRBJ2-2 TRBV7-9 . TGTGCCAGCAGCCTGGGGACAGGGGTCGGGGAGCTGTTTTTT CASSLGTGVGELFF
TRBD2 TRBJ2-2 TRBV27 . TGTGCCAGCAGTCCAACGGGGGGAACCGGGGAGCTGTTTTTT CASSPTGGTGELFF
. TRBJ1-4 TRBV2 . TGTGCCAGCAGAAGACAGCCGAATGAAAAACTGTTTTTT CASRRQPNEKLFF